The 6 T cell receptor beta chains reported below all come from one sample, sequenced in a study of OX40 agonist ivuxolimab in advanced cancers. Assay used: immunoSEQ multiplex PCR; TCRdb lists only in-frame clones, some missing. Of almost 70,000 clones listed, just over 85% are singletons. Specimen: CD4+ or CD8+ T cells sorted from blood, collected in a trial of the OX40 agonist ivuxolimab. The receptors were gathered from an adult with an advanced solid tumor such as melanoma, head and neck, liver or kidney cancer.

The V gene is TRBV27, the J gene TRBJ2-6; 9 bases align to TRBD2. CDR1 MNHEY and CDR2 SMNVEV come from the germline V gene (reference sequence). Trimming at V came to 4 bases and at J to 0 bases, leaving 10 bases not matched to a gene. The CDR3 runs to 19 residues. The chain's CDR3 is CASSSFSGGSLSGANVLTF. The CDR3 region has the DNA TGTGCCAGCAGTTCGTTTAGCGGGGGCTCTCTCTCTGGGGCCAACGTCCTGACTTTC.

The V and J genes are TRBV6-1 and TRBJ2-1; 7 positions agree with TRBD2. This CDR3 region has 15 residues. CDR1 is MNHNS and CDR2 is SASEGT in the germline V gene. Germline trimming cut 5 bases from V and 0 bases from J; bases unmatched to any gene: 4. The CDR3 DNA reads TGTGCCAGCAGTTCGCGGGGGTTCTCCTACAATGAGCAGTTCTTC. Its protein product is CASSSRGFSYNEQFF.

The chain is built from TRBV10-3 and TRBJ2-7, with D perhaps matching TRBD1 (5 bases). Germline-derived CDR1 and CDR2 are ENHRY and SYGVKD. The V and J ends lost 3 bases and 4 bases respectively, with 7 bases between them. CDR3 length equals 12 residues. In DNA, the CDR3 is TGTGCCATCAGTGAACAGGATTACGAGCAGTACTTC. This sequence encodes CAISEQDYEQYF.

This clone occurred a few times. This chain uses TRBV5-1 with TRBJ2-1, with a weak D call TRBD2 (5 bases). The CDR3 is 14 residues long. V lost 3 bases and J lost 0, with 7 bases in between. CDR1 SGHRS and CDR2 YFSETQ come from the germline V gene. CDR3 sequence (DNA): TGCGCCAGCAGCTCCAGCGGCTCCTACAATGAGCAGTTCTTC. Translation: CASSSSGSYNEQFF. The entire variable domain, with the rest obtained from reference TRBV5-1 and TRBJ2-1, is as follows: KAGVTQTPRYLIKTRGQQVTLSCSPISGHRSVSWYQQTPGQGLQFLFEYFSETQRNKGNFPGRFSGRQFSNSRSEMNVSTLELGDSALYLCASSSSGSYNEQFFGPGTRLTVL.

The rearrangement links TRBV28 to TRBJ2-7, with D hard to call. The CDR3 covers 13 residues. The ends were cut back, 4 bases at V and 4 bases at J, with 11 bases in the middle. Germline CDR1 is MDHEN and CDR2 is SYDVKM. CDR3 nucleotides: TGTGCCAGCAGTTCCCCCCAGACTTACGAGCAGTACTTC. This sequence encodes CASSSPQTYEQYF. The full variable domain, in which reference TRBV28 and TRBJ2-7 provide the parts outside the CDR3, is DVKVTQSSRYLVKRTGEKVFLECVQDMDHENMFWYRQDPGLGLRLIYFSYDVKMKEKGDIPEGYSVSREKKERFSLILESASTNQTSMYLCASSSPQTYEQYFGPGTRLTVT.

The CDR3 protein is CASSLRSGGAEAFF. In DNA, the CDR3 is TGCGCCAGCAGCTTAAGATCCGGGGGGGCTGAAGCTTTCTTT. V and J are TRBV5-1 and TRBJ1-1; D is possibly TRBD1 (5 bases). The germline CDR1 and CDR2 sequences are SGHRS and YFSETQ. V was trimmed by 2 bases and J by 6 bases, leaving 14 bases between them. The CDR3 extends over 14 amino acids.